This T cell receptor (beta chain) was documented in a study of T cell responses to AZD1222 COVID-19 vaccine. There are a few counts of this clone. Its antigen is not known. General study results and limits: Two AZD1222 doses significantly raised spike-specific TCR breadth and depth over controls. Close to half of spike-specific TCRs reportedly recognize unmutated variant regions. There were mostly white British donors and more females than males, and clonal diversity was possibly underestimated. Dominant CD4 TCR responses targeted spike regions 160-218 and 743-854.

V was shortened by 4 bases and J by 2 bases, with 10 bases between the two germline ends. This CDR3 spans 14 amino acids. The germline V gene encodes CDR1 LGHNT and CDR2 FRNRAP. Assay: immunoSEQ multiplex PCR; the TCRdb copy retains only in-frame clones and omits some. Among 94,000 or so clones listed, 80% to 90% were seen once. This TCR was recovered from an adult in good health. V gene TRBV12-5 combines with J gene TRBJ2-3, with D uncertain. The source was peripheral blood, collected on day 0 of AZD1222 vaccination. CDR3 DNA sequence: TGTGCTAGTGGTTCCCCCGGACCCACAGATACGCAGTATTTT. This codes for CASGSPGPTDTQYF.